This T cell receptor (beta chain) was observed in a study of blood T cell repertoires in COVID-19 (dated by TCRdb to about 2020). Regarding the research as a whole: Samples covering the acute and convalescent phases of COVID-19 were provided by collaborators in the United States, Italy and Spain. Where available, HLA class I and class II types were taken from metadata supplied by the sample provider and were not determined by assay-based typing. A de-identified subject ID, COVID-19 status, age in years and sex were almost always included in the sample metadata. The prospective study material was composed of cDNA or gDNA derived from T cells, B-cell-depleted T cells, or PBMCs. Samples were obtained from the ongoing ImmuneRACE study (first 160 participants) and from about 1,300 subjects provided by 6 global collaborators. The repertoires were released in a freely available public database meant as a resource for research on the immune response to SARS-CoV-2. The dataset comprised deeply sampled blood TCRbeta repertoires from subjects exposed to, actively infected with, or recovered from COVID-19. Beyond this particular receptor, the publication reports: The amount of clinical and demographic metadata varied by source and participant and was provided uncurated.

In regard to this clone: Its antigen remains undetermined. Base qualities are missing; no much larger clone stands one base away.

Participants in the prospective study were aged roughly 18 to 100 years, lived in under 30 United States geographic areas, and enrolled through a virtual design. In the prospective study, participants were assigned to cohorts based on the clinical history participants reported in a screening survey and a study questionnaire. ImmuneRACE Cohort 3 recovered participants were defined by two consecutive negative NP/OP PCR tests, healthcare professional clearance, or symptom resolution. In the prospective study, whole blood, serum and a nasopharyngeal or oropharyngeal swab were collected from each participant by mobile phlebotomists. Prospective study participants could optionally give additional blood draws and questionnaires over an approximately 2-month period. Blood samples from the prospective study were shipped frozen or at room temperature prior to DNA extraction. The CDR3 sequence holds 15 residues, the cysteine and phenylalanine included. The retained sequence is limited to the CDR3, 45 bases, with the frame set at the first base. The trim is 6 bases for V and 1 base for J, with a gap of 10 bases between the germline ends. As encoded in the germline V gene (reference sequence), CDR1 is LNHDA while CDR2 is SQIVND.

TCRbeta CDR3 regions were amplified from genomic DNA using the immunoSEQ Assay, a bias-controlled multiplex PCR. In the original analysis: Within the assay, amplification of reference gene primers was used to estimate how many nucleated cells each sample contained. Sequence reads were collapsed and filtered to measure the absolute abundance of every unique TCRbeta CDR3 rearrangement. For each sample, productive Simpson clonality was calculated as the square root of Simpson's diversity index over productive rearrangements. In its TCRdb copy, this immuneACCESS table keeps in-frame sequences only and misses some clones. Where compared with another copy, unresolved V genes explain less than half of these, and the others have no known cause. That table supplies the V and J calls and clone size; D and trimming were determined from the DNA. The sample table shows more than 250,000 clones, and roughly nine tenths are seen once. Approximately 5.7% of the sample is in the top ten clones.

The sequence was obtained from a woman aged 35 to 49 who had recovered from COVID-19. The sequence links TRBV19 to TRBJ2-6; TRBD1 could be the D gene, as 5 bases match. Material for sequencing was PBMCs or T cells enriched from blood (not recorded which). The bases are TGTGCCAGTAGCCAAAGGGGTTCTGGGGCCAACGTCCTGACTTTC. It specifies CASSQRGSGANVLTF.